Below are 8 T cell receptor beta chains sequenced from a single sample in a study of T-cell reconstitution after alpha-beta-depleted transplantation in children. Preparing the TCRbeta library involved the use of unique molecular identifiers. MiXCR, run by TCRdb on the PCR reads, gives a single entry per CDR3 protein. The sample lists around 700,000 distinct CDR3 sequences, approximately 14% seen once, with approximately 0.8% in the top ten. The starting material was PBMCs, obtained before TCRalphabeta/CD19-depleted stem cell transplant. The receptor source for this set is a girl aged 2 to 10 with congenital amegakaryocytic thrombocytopenia, due to receive a stem cell transplant.

This clonotype was counted ten times or more. The chain couples TRBV15 to TRBJ2-3; 10 nucleotides agree with TRBD2. J was trimmed by 7 bases and V by 0 bases; bases with no gene match: 4. The CDR3 runs to 15 residues. Germline loops: CDR1 LNHNV, CDR2 YYDKDF (reference sequence). The DNA of the CDR3 is TGTGCCACCAGCAGAGAAGCTAGCGGGAGACATACGCAGTATTTT. The encoded protein is CATSREASGRHTQYF.

In this sample, this clonotype turned up many times. V is TRBV5-1 and J is TRBJ2-1; 11 positions agree with TRBD2. Trimming removed 5 bases from V and 5 bases from J; junction bases left unmatched: 6. CDR3 length: 15 amino acids. Germline loops: CDR1 SGHRS, CDR2 YFSETQ. The CDR3: CASRPGLAVNNEQFF. The CDR3 bases are TGCGCCAGCAGGCCGGGACTAGCGGTGAACAATGAGCAGTTCTTC.

The table lists this clonotype with many counts. Relative to the germline gene, one junction end is altered; a read error may explain this. The V call is TRBV15, the J call TRBJ2-1; possible D gene TRBD2, 5 bases. Germline V gene data show CDR1 as LNHNV and CDR2 as YYDKDF (reference sequence). CDR3 length equals 9 residues. CDR3 residues: CAAGDEKFF. The CDR3 region has the DNA TGTGCCGCCGGGGATGAGAAGTTCTTC.

There are many counts of this clonotype. The CDR3 sequence: CASTPDGWNSPLHF. In DNA form, the CDR3 reads TGTGCCAGCACTCCGGACGGTTGGAATTCACCCCTCCACTTT. This chain uses TRBV12-3 or TRBV12-4 with TRBJ1-6; D uncertain. V gave up 7 bases and J gave up 7 bases, with 14 bases separating them. The CDR3 loop spans 14 amino acids.

The genes are TRBV30 and TRBJ2-3; D uncertain. The CDR3 covers 15 residues. Trimming took off 4 bases at V and 1 base at J, with 15 bases between the two ends. The V gene's germline CDR1 is GTSNPN and CDR2 SVGIG (reference sequence). As DNA, the CDR3 is TGTGCCTGGAACAGTGTTTTTCGGGGCACAGATACGCAGTATTTT. Encoded protein: CAWNSVFRGTDTQYF.

In DNA form, the CDR3 reads TGTGCCAGCAGCTTGGCCGCAGATGAAGGAGGCAATCAGCCCCAGCATTTT. This sequence encodes CASSLAADEGGNQPQHF. The chain couples TRBV5-5 to TRBJ1-5; D uncertain. The CDR3 has 17 residues. Trimming left V 0 bases short and J 2 bases short, with 15 bases between. Germline V lookup: CDR1 SGHKS, CDR2 YYEKEE (reference sequence).

In its sample, this clonotype was seen a few times. The V call is TRBV6-1, the J call TRBJ2-7; D perhaps matches TRBD1 (5 bases). Trimming left V 10 bases short and J 5 bases short, with 18 bases between. Germline V gene lookup returns CDR1 MNHNS and CDR2 SASEGT. The CDR3 is made up of 13 amino acids. The CDR3 coding sequence is TGTGCCACAGCAAGGGGCTCATTGGACGAGCAGTACTTC. It codes for CATARGSLDEQYF.

The chain couples TRBV7-6 to TRBJ2-2; tentatively, D is TRBD1 or TRBD2 (5 bases each). CDR3 length equals 16 residues. Germline loops: CDR1 SGHVS, CDR2 FNYEAQ. Trimming pared 0 bases from V and 7 bases from J, leaving 15 bases between. For the CDR3, the DNA is TGTGCCAGCAGCTTAGCATCGGGACGGATGGGCGGGGAGCTGTTTTTT. Protein: CASSLASGRMGGELFF. The full variable domain, with the rest looked up from reference TRBV7-6 and TRBJ2-2, is GAGVSQSPRYKVTKRGQDVALRCDPISGHVSLYWYRQALGQGPEFLTYFNYEAQQDKSGLPNDRFSAERPEGSISTLTIQRTEQRDSAMYRCASSLASGRMGGELFFGEGSRLTVL.